These 19 T cell receptor beta chains share one sample of origin, sequenced in a study of cytotoxic CD8 clonotypes in ibrutinib-treated CLL. Measured with immunoSEQ multiplex PCR; TCRdb has only the in-frame clones, and not every one. The sample carries some 150,000 clones, approximately 80% recorded once. This material consisted of PBMCs, taken after 36 months of ibrutinib treatment. The receptors come from a human donor with chronic lymphocytic leukemia.

The table lists this clone with a count of one. The chain links TRBV5-4 to TRBJ2-5; D is possibly TRBD2 (6 bases). Germline V lookup: CDR1 SGHNT, CDR2 YYREEE (reference sequence). With 3 bases removed from V and 3 bases from J, the gap between germline ends came to 9 bases. CDR3 length: 13 amino acids. CDR3 residues: CASSWGLEETQYF. CDR3 bases: TGTGCCAGCAGCTGGGGACTTGAAGAGACCCAGTACTTC.

This clone is medium-sized (0.01 to 0.1%) by share. The V call is TRBV18, the J call TRBJ2-1; 10 nucleotides align to TRBD2. CDR3 size: 16 residues. CDR1 is KGHSH, CDR2 LQKENI, per germline. V was pared by 1 base and J by 5 bases, with 5 bases of the junction left unmatched. The CDR3, as DNA: TGTGCCAGCTCACCACGTCAGCGGGGGGGAAACAATGAGCAGTTCTTC. It is translated as CASSPRQRGGNNEQFF.

The gene calls are TRBV28 and TRBJ2-3, with D tentatively TRBD1 (6 bases). The CDR3 has 14 residues. V was pared by 5 bases and J by 8 bases, with 17 bases between. From germline, CDR1 is MDHEN and CDR2 SYDVKM. CDR3 bases: TGTGCCAGCAGTGCCAGGGTTGCACAGGGTACGCAGTATTTT. It translates to CASSARVAQGTQYF.

This clone was seen once. The gene calls are TRBV19 and TRBJ1-1; 9 nucleotides line up with TRBD1. Germline V gene lookup returns CDR1 LNHDA and CDR2 SQIVND (reference sequence). After removal of 6 bases from V and 0 bases from J, the junction contained 5 bases not matched to a gene. The CDR3 consists of 15 residues. CDR3 region: CASRKGQGMNTEAFF. CDR3 nucleotides: TGTGCCAGTAGGAAGGGACAGGGTATGAACACTGAAGCTTTCTTT.

This clone was counted only a few times. The chain employs TRBV5-1 and TRBJ2-3, with TRBD1 matching 12 bases. The CDR3 consists of 17 residues. J gave up 2 bases and V 0 bases, and 4 bases lay outside the gene matches. CDR1 and CDR2 from the germline V gene are SGHRS and YFSETQ. CDR3 sequence: CASSLGGTGGPTDTQYF. The DNA of the CDR3 is TGCGCCAGCAGCTTGGGCGGGACAGGGGGCCCCACAGATACGCAGTATTTT.

This chain links TRBV6-5 with TRBJ2-7; D call uncertain. The CDR3 has 13 amino acids. CDR1 and CDR2 (germline): MNHEY, SVGAGI. Trimming cost V 7 bases and J 2 bases, with 12 bases left between them. CDR3 sequence (DNA): TGTGCCAGCAACCGGGCCGACACCTACGAGCAGTACTTC. Residues: CASNRADTYEQYF.

The gene calls are TRBV11-2 and TRBJ2-3; D not certain. The CDR3 totals 16 residues. Trimming pared 7 bases from V and 2 bases from J, leaving 19 bases between. CDR1 SGHAT and CDR2 FQNNGV come from the germline V gene. The CDR3 DNA is TGTGCCAGCAACCGCCAAAACCTTGTTACCACAGATACGCAGTATTTT. It translates to CASNRQNLVTTDTQYF. Combining the CDR3 with reference TRBV11-2 and TRBJ2-3 gives the whole variable domain EAGVAQSPRYKIIEKRQSVAFWCNPISGHATLYWYQQILGQGPKLLIQFQNNGVVDDSQLPKDRFSAERLKGVDSTLKIQPAKLEDSAVYLCASNRQNLVTTDTQYFGPGTRLTVL.

The chain has TRBV30 and TRBJ2-7; 10 nucleotides match TRBD2. This CDR3 contains 14 residues. CDR1 and CDR2 (germline): GTSNPN, SVGIG (reference sequence). The V gene end was trimmed by 3 bases and the J gene end by 2 bases; junction bases not matched to a gene: 4. This chain's CDR3 is CAWRGTSDPYEQYF. CDR3 coding DNA: TGTGCCTGGAGGGGGACTAGCGATCCCTACGAGCAGTACTTC.

V usage is TRBV10-2 and J usage is TRBJ2-5; D remains unclear. The CDR3 is 12 amino acids. V lost 6 bases and J 1 base, leaving 6 bases between the germline ends. In germline, CDR1 is WSHSY, CDR2 SAAADI. CDR3 amino acids: CASRRPQETQYF. CDR3 nucleotide sequence: TGCGCCAGCAGGCGGCCCCAAGAGACCCAGTACTTC.

This clone was detected a few times. This chain joins TRBV4-1 and TRBJ1-2; possibly TRBD1 for D (5 bases). V lost 0 bases and J lost 2, with 10 bases in between. The CDR3 runs to 15 residues. Germline loops: CDR1 MGHRA, CDR2 YSYEKL. In DNA form, the CDR3 reads TGCGCCAGCAGCCAAGACGGGGCACTGAACTATGGCTACACCTTC. This codes for CASSQDGALNYGYTF.

In its sample, this clone was seen once. The genes are TRBV25-1 and TRBJ1-2; weak D call: TRBD1 (5 bases). Trimming cost V 2 bases and J 7 bases, with 17 bases left between them. CDR3 length: 15 residues. Per the germline V gene, CDR1 is MGHDK and CDR2 is SYGVNS. In DNA form, the CDR3 reads TGTGCCAGCAGTGAAGTGGGACGGGCAAGGGCTGGCTACACCTTC. It encodes CASSEVGRARAGYTF.

This CDR3 is CASSNRRQGEFF. The CDR3 DNA is TGTGCCAGCAGCAACCGGCGACAGGGTGAGTTCTTC. The rearrangement uses TRBV7-9 and TRBJ2-1, with 7 bases lining up with TRBD1. The J segment lost 14 bases and the V segment lost 5 bases, leaving 9 bases of the junction unmatched. The CDR3 loop spans 12 amino acids. Germline CDR1 is SEHNR and CDR2 is FQNEAQ (reference sequence).

This rearrangement joins TRBV27 to TRBJ2-1, with 9 bases identical to TRBD2. Germline CDR1 reads MNHEY; CDR2 reads SMNVEV (reference sequence). The CDR3 consists of 16 residues. V dropped 6 bases and J dropped 6; count of bases not matched to a gene: 12. As DNA, the CDR3 is TGTGCCAGCAGCCGACCCCTAGCGGGACTACGCAATGAGCAGTTCTTC. This codes for CASSRPLAGLRNEQFF.

This clone was seen only once. The chain joins TRBV2 to TRBJ2-7; 7 bases line up with TRBD2. The germline V gene has CDR1 SNHLY and CDR2 FYNNEI. The ends lost 6 bases at V and 4 bases at J; junction bases unmatched: 3. This CDR3 contains 12 residues. CDR3 DNA: TGTGCCAGCAGGGGAGGGGCGTACGAGCAGTACTTC. It specifies CASRGGAYEQYF.

CDR3 amino acids: CASSIGVAYEQYF. CDR3 DNA: TGTGCCAGTAGTATCGGTGTGGCCTACGAGCAGTACTTC. The rearrangement links TRBV19 to TRBJ2-7; D is ambiguous. V gave up 3 bases and J gave up 2 bases, with 8 bases separating them. Germline CDR1 reads LNHDA; CDR2 reads SQIVND (reference sequence). The CDR3 contains 13 residues.

This rearrangement joins TRBV7-3 to TRBJ2-1, with a weak D call TRBD2 (5 bases). Per germline, CDR1 SGHTA and CDR2 FQGTGA. V lost 5 bases to trimming and J lost 8 bases, with 13 bases between them. The CDR3 loop spans 13 amino acids. The CDR3 DNA sequence: TGTGCCAGCAGCCCGCCGTCTAGCCATGAGCAGTTCTTC. This codes for CASSPPSSHEQFF.

The chain carries TRBV7-9 and TRBJ2-2; D remains ambiguous. The V and J ends lost 10 bases and 4 bases respectively, with 4 bases between them. Germline V gene sequence: CDR1 SEHNR, CDR2 FQNEAQ (reference sequence). CDR3 length equals 10 residues. This CDR3 is CAISTGELFF. In nucleotides, the CDR3 is TGTGCCATTTCCACCGGGGAGCTGTTTTTT.

This clone was counted a few times. This chain uses TRBV25-1 with TRBJ1-6, with D maybe TRBD1 (5 bases). Trimming pared 3 bases from V and 6 bases from J, leaving 15 bases between. This CDR3 is 16 amino acids long. Germline V CDR1 and CDR2: MGHDK, SYGVNS. CDR3 nucleotides: TGTGCCAGCAGTGACGGCACGGGACGTATTAATTCACCCCTCCACTTT. It specifies CASSDGTGRINSPLHF.

This clone was seen a handful of times. The gene calls are TRBV30 and TRBJ2-1, with 14 bases identical to TRBD2. This CDR3 spans 15 amino acids. Germline CDR1 reads GTSNPN; CDR2 reads SVGIG (reference sequence). The V and J ends lost 4 bases and 6 bases, in that order; junction bases with no gene match: 5. CDR3 loop: CAWNLGTSGSNEQFF. CDR3 DNA: TGTGCCTGGAATCTCGGGACTAGCGGGAGCAATGAGCAGTTCTTC.